Presented here are 31 T cell receptor beta chains from one specimen sequenced in a study of cytomegalovirus exposure and HLA in healthy donors. Assay: immunoSEQ multiplex PCR; the TCRdb copy retains only in-frame clones and omits some. Counted here are 160,000 or so clones, 70% to 90% occurring once; the ten biggest clones make up 3%. The sample taken for sequencing was PBMCs. The receptors come from a man younger than 35 in good health and CMV-seronegative.

The chain joins TRBV5-6 to TRBJ1-2; 7 bases line up with TRBD1. The CDR3 sequence is 13 residues long. Per the germline V gene, CDR1 is SGHDT and CDR2 is YYEEEE. Trimming cost V 2 bases and J 5 bases; bases outside gene matches: 3. CDR3 sequence: CASSFGQEYGYTF. The CDR3 DNA is TGTGCCAGCAGCTTCGGACAGGAGTATGGCTACACCTTC.

J is TRBJ2-7 and V is TRBV6-1; 8 bases line up with TRBD1. The trim removed 4 bases at V and 2 bases at J, leaving 4 bases unmatched. The CDR3 totals 14 residues. Germline loops: CDR1 MNHNS, CDR2 SASEGT. CDR3 DNA sequence: TGTGCCAGCAGTGTCGCAGGGGGCCCCTACGAGCAGTACGTC. This encodes CASSVAGGPYEQYV.

This rearrangement joins TRBV18 to TRBJ2-7, with D perhaps matching TRBD1 (5 bases). This CDR3 has 14 amino acids. V lost 2 bases, J lost 6 bases, and 14 bases lay in between. Germline V gene data show CDR1 as KGHSH and CDR2 as LQKENI. CDR3 region: CASSPSTGVREQYF. The CDR3 nucleotides read TGTGCCAGCTCACCAAGTACAGGAGTCCGCGAGCAGTACTTC.

The genes are TRBV11-2 and TRBJ1-5; a weak D match, TRBD1 (5 bases). The CDR3 loop spans 13 amino acids. V was clipped by 2 bases and J by 4 bases, with 6 bases between them. The germline gives CDR1 SGHAT, CDR2 FQNNGV. The CDR3 reads CASSLRGNQPQHF. The DNA for the CDR3 is TGTGCCAGCAGCTTACGGGGGAATCAGCCCCAGCATTTT. The full variable domain, with the rest looked up from reference TRBV11-2 and TRBJ1-5, is EAGVAQSPRYKIIEKRQSVAFWCNPISGHATLYWYQQILGQGPKLLIQFQNNGVVDDSQLPKDRFSAERLKGVDSTLKIQPAKLEDSAVYLCASSLRGNQPQHFGDGTRLSIL.

This rearrangement joins TRBV6-1 to TRBJ2-7; possibly TRBD1 for D (6 bases). The CDR3 sequence is 12 residues long. V dropped 7 bases and J dropped 3 bases, with 10 bases sitting between them. Germline V gene data show CDR1 as MNHNS and CDR2 as SASEGT. The CDR3 DNA sequence: TGTGCCAGCAATGAGGACAGCTACGAGCAGTACGTC. This sequence encodes CASNEDSYEQYV.

The chain has TRBV10-3 and TRBJ1-5, with 7 bases matching TRBD1. The CDR3 is made up of 14 amino acids. V lost 10 bases, J lost 5 bases, and 11 bases stayed unmatched. The germline V gene has CDR1 ENHRY and CDR2 SYGVKD. Here the CDR3 DNA reads TGTGCCACCCAGCAGGACAGGCAACATCAGCCCCAGCATTTT. This codes for CATQQDRQHQPQHF.

The genes are TRBV18 and TRBJ1-2, with 8 bases fitting TRBD1. The CDR3 is 14 amino acids. CDR1 and CDR2 from the germline V gene are KGHSH and LQKENI. J gave up 5 bases and V 2 bases, and 4 bases lay outside the gene matches. CDR3 loop: CASSPGDRTYGYTF. DNA for the CDR3: TGTGCCAGCTCACCAGGGGACAGGACGTATGGCTACACCTTC.

The chain carries TRBV28 and TRBJ2-3; 16 nucleotides match TRBD2. Germline V lookup: CDR1 MDHEN, CDR2 SYDVKM. Trimming cost V 7 bases and J 2 bases; bases outside gene matches: 9. The CDR3 has 18 residues. CDR3: CASTHAGLAGGNTDTQYF. The CDR3 bases are TGTGCCAGCACCCACGCGGGACTAGCGGGGGGGAACACAGATACGCAGTATTTT.

This clone was detected only a few times. The V call is TRBV5-1, the J call TRBJ2-5; perhaps TRBD1 as D (5 bases). Germline V gene lookup returns CDR1 SGHRS and CDR2 YFSETQ. The CDR3 extends over 15 amino acids. Trimming cost V 4 bases and J 4 bases, with 17 bases left between them. Written as DNA, the CDR3 is TGCGCCAGCAGCCGGTGGGGCGGTAATGGAGAGACCCAGTACTTC. Translating it yields CASSRWGGNGETQYF.

This clone was seen a few times. J is TRBJ2-7 and V is TRBV6-1; 7 nucleotides match TRBD1. After removal of 0 bases from V and 1 base from J, the junction contained 0 bases not matched to a gene. Germline V CDR1 and CDR2: MNHNS, SASEGT. The CDR3 runs to 14 residues. The CDR3 here is CASSEAGQSYEQYV. CDR3 nucleotides: TGTGCCAGCAGTGAAGCGGGACAGTCCTACGAGCAGTACGTC.

This clone was seen only a few times. The chain carries TRBV19 and TRBJ1-5; perhaps TRBD1 as D (5 bases). Germline loops: CDR1 LNHDA, CDR2 SQIVND (reference sequence). The V end lost 5 bases, the J end lost 6 bases, and 8 bases lay between the germline ends. The CDR3 extends over 12 amino acids. For the CDR3, the DNA is TGTGCCAGTAGTTCGGGGGGTCAGCCCCAGCATTTT. It codes for CASSSGGQPQHF.

The chain is built from TRBV2 and TRBJ1-2; 7 bases line up with TRBD1. In germline, CDR1 is SNHLY, CDR2 FYNNEI. The CDR3 is 12 residues long. V lost 6 bases, J lost 4 bases, and 2 bases stayed unmatched. CDR3 nucleotides: TGTGCCAGCAGCGGGACAGCCTATGGCTACACCTTC. Translation gives CASSGTAYGYTF.

The J gene is TRBJ2-2, the V gene TRBV7-6; the match to TRBD2 covers 9 bases. Per germline, CDR1 SGHVS and CDR2 FNYEAQ. The CDR3 consists of 17 residues. Trimming at V came to 5 bases and at J to 3 bases, leaving 10 bases not matched to a gene. CDR3 loop: CASSRAVAGAYTGELFF. For the CDR3, the DNA is TGTGCCAGCAGCCGGGCGGTAGCGGGGGCCTACACCGGGGAGCTGTTTTTT.

The chain uses TRBV2 and TRBJ2-7, with TRBD2 as a possible D gene (6 bases). From germline, CDR1 is SNHLY and CDR2 FYNNEI. CDR3 length: 17 residues. Trimming cost V 1 base and J 0 bases, with 16 bases left between them. The CDR3, as DNA: TGTGCCAGCAGTGAAGTATGGAGGGGACCCTTCTCCTACGAGCAGTACGTC. It translates to CASSEVWRGPFSYEQYV.

This clone appeared once. The rearrangement links TRBV15 to TRBJ2-1, with D possibly TRBD1 on 5 matching bases. This CDR3 comprises 14 residues. Trimming removed 2 bases from V and 0 bases from J, with 5 bases in between. The germline V gene has CDR1 LNHNV and CDR2 YYDKDF (reference sequence). The CDR3: CATSRTGSYNEQFF. DNA of the CDR3: TGTGCCACCAGCAGAACAGGCTCCTACAATGAGCAGTTCTTC. The full variable domain, completed using reference TRBV15 and TRBJ2-1, is DAMVIQNPRYQVTQFGKPVTLSCSQTLNHNVMYWYQQKSSQAPKLLFHYYDKDFNNEADTPDNFQSRRPNTSFCFLDIRSPGLGDTAMYLCATSRTGSYNEQFFGPGTRLTVL.

The chain employs TRBV2 and TRBJ1-2; TRBD1 might be the D (5 bases). Trimming took 3 bases from V and 4 from J, leaving 9 bases between them. CDR3 size: 13 residues. In germline, CDR1 is SNHLY, CDR2 FYNNEI. The chain's CDR3 is CASSDARGYGYTF. In DNA, the CDR3 is TGTGCCAGCAGTGACGCTAGGGGCTATGGCTACACCTTC. The whole variable domain, remainder taken from reference TRBV2 and TRBJ1-2, is EPEVTQTPSHQVTQMGQEVILRCVPISNHLYFYWYRQILGQKVEFLVSFYNNEISEKSEIFDDQFSVERPDGSNFTLKIRSTKLEDSAMYFCASSDARGYGYTFGSGTRLTVV.

The V call is TRBV19, the J call TRBJ2-2; maybe TRBD1 (6 bases). The CDR3 loop spans 15 amino acids. Trimming took 3 bases from V and 4 from J, leaving 12 bases between them. Germline values: CDR1 LNHDA, CDR2 SQIVND (reference sequence). The CDR3 loop is CASSITGSRTGELFF. CDR3 sequence (DNA): TGTGCCAGTAGTATTACAGGGTCCCGCACCGGGGAGCTGTTTTTT.

The J gene is TRBJ2-2, the V gene TRBV28; the D is unclear. CDR1 and CDR2 (germline): MDHEN, SYDVKM. This CDR3 contains 14 residues. V lost 2 bases and J 2 bases, leaving 6 bases between the germline ends. As DNA, the CDR3 is TGTGCCAGCAGTTTAGGCCGCAACACCGGGGAGCTGTTTTTT. As protein: CASSLGRNTGELFF.

This chain joins TRBV6-5 and TRBJ1-2; TRBD1 matches 7 bases. V was pared by 0 bases and J by 6 bases, with 7 bases of the junction left unmatched. This CDR3 contains 15 residues. The V gene's germline CDR1 is MNHEY and CDR2 SVGAGI. The CDR3 reads CASSYSTGTVNGYTF. CDR3 nucleotides: TGTGCCAGCAGTTACTCGACTGGGACAGTAAATGGCTACACCTTC.

This chain connects TRBV10-2 to TRBJ1-5, with 10 bases lining up with TRBD1. With 9 bases clipped from V and 6 bases from J, the junction kept 8 bases outside the gene matches. In germline, CDR1 is WSHSY, CDR2 SAAADI. This CDR3 is built from 14 residues. CDR3 nucleotide sequence: TGCGCCAGTAACGGGGGGGACAGGGGTCAGCCCCAGCATTTT. Its translation: CASNGGDRGQPQHF.

This CDR3 reads CASREQSGGRNTEAFF. In DNA, the CDR3 is TGTGCCAGCAGGGAGCAATCCGGGGGACGGAACACTGAAGCTTTCTTT. The V and J genes are TRBV2 and TRBJ1-1, with D perhaps TRBD1 (5 bases). V was pared by 6 bases and J by 1 base, with 18 bases between. Germline lookup yields CDR1 SNHLY and CDR2 FYNNEI. The CDR3 has 16 amino acids.

This clone was detected only once. In the same sample, other DNA sequences code for this CDR3. This chain connects TRBV29-1 to TRBJ1-1; D is perhaps TRBD1 (5 bases). Trimming removed 5 bases at V and 7 bases at J, with 17 bases between. The germline V gene encodes CDR1 SQVTM and CDR2 ANQGSEA. This CDR3 is 13 amino acids long. CDR3 loop: CSVFPGLLVEAFF. The CDR3 DNA reads TGCAGCGTTTTTCCGGGACTCCTAGTTGAAGCTTTCTTT.

This chain connects TRBV27 to TRBJ2-1; 8 positions agree with TRBD2. J gave up 0 bases and V 6 bases, and 7 bases lay outside the gene matches. Germline loops: CDR1 MNHEY, CDR2 SMNVEV (reference sequence). CDR3 length equals 16 residues. The CDR3 DNA reads as TGTGCCAGCAGAGCTCGGGGGGGCCTCTCCTACAATGAGCAGTTCTTC. Its translation: CASRARGGLSYNEQFF.

This clone was seen a few times. This chain uses TRBV6-1 with TRBJ1-2; no firm D call. V lost 7 bases, J lost 4 bases, and 13 bases lay in between. This CDR3 contains 13 residues. Germline values: CDR1 MNHNS, CDR2 SASEGT. Written as DNA, the CDR3 is TGTGCCAGCACCACGGGTCCTACCTATGGCTACACCTTC. This sequence encodes CASTTGPTYGYTF.

This sequence joins TRBV27 and TRBJ1-2; 8 bases fit TRBD1. The germline gives CDR1 MNHEY, CDR2 SMNVEV (reference sequence). The trim removed 2 bases at V and 5 bases at J, leaving 7 bases unmatched. This CDR3 spans 15 amino acids. The CDR3 nucleotides are TGTGCCAGCAGTTTAGACCGGGACAGGCAGTATGGCTACACCTTC. This sequence encodes CASSLDRDRQYGYTF.

J is TRBJ1-5 and V is TRBV27; D remains ambiguous. Germline values: CDR1 MNHEY, CDR2 SMNVEV (reference sequence). CDR3 length equals 14 residues. Deletions cut 0 bases from V and 1 base from J, with 4 bases between. The DNA for the CDR3 is TGTGCCAGCAGTTTATCGGCCAGCAATCAGCCCCAGCATTTT. As protein: CASSLSASNQPQHF.

J is TRBJ2-2 and V is TRBV10-3; no reliable D call. Germline CDR1 ENHRY, CDR2 SYGVKD. The CDR3 has 11 amino acids. V was trimmed by 7 bases and J by 3 bases, leaving 3 bases between them. The CDR3 coding sequence is TGTGCCATCACAGACACCGGGGAGCTGTTTTTT. This encodes CAITDTGELFF.

The chain recombines TRBV5-4 with TRBJ1-1, with TRBD1 matching 9 bases. The V gene's germline CDR1 is SGHNT and CDR2 YYREEE (reference sequence). The length of the CDR3 is 14 residues. Trimming took 4 bases from V and 3 from J; bases not matched to a gene: 4. CDR3 bases: TGTGCCAGCAGCGGGACAGGGAGGGACACTGAAGCTTTCTTT. Translating gives CASSGTGRDTEAFF.

Written as DNA, the CDR3 is TGTGCTAGTGGGCCGAAACAGTACGGGACAGCCGGCGAGCAGTACTTC. Translated: CASGPKQYGTAGEQYF. This sequence joins TRBV12-5 and TRBJ2-7, with 7 bases identical to TRBD1. Trimming cost V 6 bases and J 6 bases; bases outside gene matches: 17. Germline loops: CDR1 LGHNT, CDR2 FRNRAP. This CDR3 contains 16 residues.

The rearrangement links TRBV19 to TRBJ1-5, with D uncertain. The V gene lost 5 bases and the J gene lost 4 bases, with 6 bases spanning the gap. CDR3 length equals 12 residues. Germline-derived CDR1 and CDR2 are LNHDA and SQIVND (reference sequence). This chain's CDR3 is CASSPQNQPQHF. CDR3 DNA: TGTGCCAGTAGTCCACAGAATCAGCCCCAGCATTTT.

This chain uses TRBV7-9 with TRBJ2-7, with D uncertain. This CDR3 contains 13 residues. Germline V CDR1 and CDR2: SEHNR, FQNEAQ (reference sequence). Deletions cut 8 bases from V and 3 bases from J, with 14 bases between. The CDR3 here is CASEASLGYEQYF. The CDR3 DNA follows: TGTGCCAGCGAAGCGAGCCTAGGCTACGAGCAGTACTTC.